This T cell receptor beta chain was sequenced during a study of cytomegalovirus exposure and HLA in healthy donors. The study ran its PCR with 60 Vbeta and 13 Jbeta primers. The table came from immunoSEQ multiplex PCR; TCRdb's copy has only in-frame clones and leaves some out. The sample yields some 100,000 clones, about 72% seen once. This clone appeared a few times. CDR1 is SGDLS, CDR2 YYNGEE, per germline. The trim removed 4 bases at V and 7 bases at J, leaving 11 bases unmatched. This CDR3 has 15 amino acids. The chain employs TRBV9 and TRBJ2-1; TRBD1 agrees at 7 bases. The specimen was PBMCs. The TCR was taken from a man aged 50 or older in good health and CMV-seropositive. CDR3 in DNA: TGTGCCAGCAGCATCCAAGGACAGGAAACTAATGAGCAGTTCTTC. Its translation: CASSIQGQETNEQFF.